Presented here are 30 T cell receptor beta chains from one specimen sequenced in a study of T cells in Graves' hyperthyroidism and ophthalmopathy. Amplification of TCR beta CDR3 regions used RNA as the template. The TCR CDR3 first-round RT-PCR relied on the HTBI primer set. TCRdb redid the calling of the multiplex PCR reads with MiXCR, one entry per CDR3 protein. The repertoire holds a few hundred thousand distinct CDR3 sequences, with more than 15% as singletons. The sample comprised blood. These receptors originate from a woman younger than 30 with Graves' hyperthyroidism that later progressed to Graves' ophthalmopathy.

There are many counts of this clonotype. As DNA, the CDR3 is TGTGCCTGGAGTGTACTTCGCACTAGCGGGAGGACCGGGGAGCTGTTTTTT. It translates to CAWSVLRTSGRTGELFF. The rearrangement links TRBV30 to TRBJ2-2, with 12 nucleotides matching TRBD2. V was pared by 0 bases and J by 5 bases, with 7 bases of the junction left unmatched. Germline CDR1 and CDR2: GTSNPN and SVGIG (reference sequence). The CDR3 has 17 amino acids.

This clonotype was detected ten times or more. Here the CDR3 reads CSVDGGGGRPQHF. CDR3 nucleotides: TGCAGCGTTGATGGGGGGGGTGGTCGCCCCCAGCATTTT. The chain employs TRBV29-1 and TRBJ1-5, with D possibly TRBD1 on 5 matching bases. Looked up from germline, CDR1 is SQVTM and CDR2 is ANQGSEA. Trimming removed 3 bases from V and 10 bases from J, with 16 bases in between. The CDR3 totals 13 residues.

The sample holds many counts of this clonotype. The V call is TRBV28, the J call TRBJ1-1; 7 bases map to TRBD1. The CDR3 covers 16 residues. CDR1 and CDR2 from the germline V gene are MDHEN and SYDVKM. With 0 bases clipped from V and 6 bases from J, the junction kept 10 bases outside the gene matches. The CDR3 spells CASSLWATGLKSEAFF. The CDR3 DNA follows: TGTGCCAGCAGTTTATGGGCGACAGGGTTAAAATCTGAAGCTTTCTTT.

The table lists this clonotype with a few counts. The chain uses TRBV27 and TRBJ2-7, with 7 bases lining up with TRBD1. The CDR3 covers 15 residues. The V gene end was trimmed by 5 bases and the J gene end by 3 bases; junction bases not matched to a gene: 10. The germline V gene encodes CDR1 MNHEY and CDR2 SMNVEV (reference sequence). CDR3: CASSPVRDRRYEQYF. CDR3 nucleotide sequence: TGTGCCAGCAGTCCCGTAAGGGACAGACGCTACGAGCAGTACTTC.

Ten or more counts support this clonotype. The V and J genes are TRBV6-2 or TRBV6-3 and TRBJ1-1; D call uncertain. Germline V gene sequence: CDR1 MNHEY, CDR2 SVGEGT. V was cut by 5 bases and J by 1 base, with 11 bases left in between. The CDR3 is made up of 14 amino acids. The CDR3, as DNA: TGTGCCAGCAGTAAGGACGCCAGGAACACTGAAGCTTTCTTT. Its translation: CASSKDARNTEAFF.

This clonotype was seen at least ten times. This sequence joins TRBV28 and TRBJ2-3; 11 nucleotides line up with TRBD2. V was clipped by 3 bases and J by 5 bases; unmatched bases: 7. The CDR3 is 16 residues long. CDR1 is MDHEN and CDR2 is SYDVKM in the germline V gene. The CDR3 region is CASSFLLAGVVDTQYF. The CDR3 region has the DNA TGTGCCAGCAGTTTTTTACTAGCGGGAGTTGTAGATACGCAGTATTTT.

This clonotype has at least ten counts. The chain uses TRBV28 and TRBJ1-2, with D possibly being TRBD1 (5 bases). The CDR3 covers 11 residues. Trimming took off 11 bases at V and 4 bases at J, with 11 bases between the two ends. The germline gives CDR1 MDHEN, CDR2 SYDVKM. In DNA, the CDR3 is TGTGCCCTAGGGGAGGCCTATGGCTACACCTTC. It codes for CALGEAYGYTF.

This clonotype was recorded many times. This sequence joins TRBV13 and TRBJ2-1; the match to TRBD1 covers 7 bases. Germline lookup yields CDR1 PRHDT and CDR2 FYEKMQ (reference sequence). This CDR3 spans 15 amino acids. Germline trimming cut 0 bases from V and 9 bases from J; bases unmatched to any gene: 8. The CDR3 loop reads CASSLGRQGWSEQFF. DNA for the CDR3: TGTGCCAGCAGCTTAGGCCGACAGGGTTGGAGTGAGCAGTTCTTC.

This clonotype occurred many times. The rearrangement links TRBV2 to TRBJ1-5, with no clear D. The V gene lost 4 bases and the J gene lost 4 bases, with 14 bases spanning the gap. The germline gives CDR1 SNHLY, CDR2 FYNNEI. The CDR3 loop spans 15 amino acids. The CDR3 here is CASSVGQRKNQPQHF. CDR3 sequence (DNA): TGTGCCAGCAGTGTGGGCCAGAGAAAGAATCAGCCCCAGCATTTT.

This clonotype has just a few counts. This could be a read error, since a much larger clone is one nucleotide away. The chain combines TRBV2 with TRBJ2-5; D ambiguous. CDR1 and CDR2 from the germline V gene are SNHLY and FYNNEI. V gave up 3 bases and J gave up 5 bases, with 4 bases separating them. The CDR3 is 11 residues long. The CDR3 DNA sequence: TGTGCCAGCAGTGACAGGGAGACCCAGTACTTC. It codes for CASSDRETQYF.

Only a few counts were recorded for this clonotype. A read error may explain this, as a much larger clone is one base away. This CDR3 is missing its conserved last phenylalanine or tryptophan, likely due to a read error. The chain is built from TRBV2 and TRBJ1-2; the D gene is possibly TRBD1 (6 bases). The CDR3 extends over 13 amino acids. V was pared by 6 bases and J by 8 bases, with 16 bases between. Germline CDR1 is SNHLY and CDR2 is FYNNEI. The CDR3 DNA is TGTGCCAGCAGAAATCAGGGGTCCTTCGGCTACACCCTC. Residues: CASRNQGSFGYTL.

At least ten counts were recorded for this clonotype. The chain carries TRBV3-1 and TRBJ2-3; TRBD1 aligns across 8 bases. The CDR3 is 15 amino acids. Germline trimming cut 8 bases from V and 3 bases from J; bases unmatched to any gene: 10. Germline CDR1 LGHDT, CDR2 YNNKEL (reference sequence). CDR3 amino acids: CASGQRTGLTDTQYF. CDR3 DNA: TGTGCCAGCGGTCAACGGACAGGGCTAACAGATACGCAGTATTTT.

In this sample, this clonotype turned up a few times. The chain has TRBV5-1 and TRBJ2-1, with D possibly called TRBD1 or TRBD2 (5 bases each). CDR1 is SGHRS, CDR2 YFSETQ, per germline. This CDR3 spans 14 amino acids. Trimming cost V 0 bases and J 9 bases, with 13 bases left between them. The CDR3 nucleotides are TGCGCCAGCAGCTTGGCTTATCCGGGGCGTGAGCAGTTCTTC. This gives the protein CASSLAYPGREQFF.

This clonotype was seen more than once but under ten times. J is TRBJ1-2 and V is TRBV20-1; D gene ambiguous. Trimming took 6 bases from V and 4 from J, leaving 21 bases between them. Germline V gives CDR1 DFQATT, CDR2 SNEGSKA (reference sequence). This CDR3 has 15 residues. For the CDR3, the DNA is TGCAGTGCCAGGACTCCACTGACATTCGGCTATGGCTACACCTTC. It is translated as CSARTPLTFGYGYTF.

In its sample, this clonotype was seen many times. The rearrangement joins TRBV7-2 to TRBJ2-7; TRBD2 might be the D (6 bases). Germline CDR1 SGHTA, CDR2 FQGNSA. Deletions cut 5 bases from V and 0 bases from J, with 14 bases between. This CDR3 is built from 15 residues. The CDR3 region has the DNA TGTGCCAGCAGCGAAGATTTGGGGGGCTCCTACGAGCAGTACTTC. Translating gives CASSEDLGGSYEQYF. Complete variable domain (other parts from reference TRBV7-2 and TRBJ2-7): GAGVSQSPSNKVTEKGKDVELRCDPISGHTALYWYRQSLGQGLEFLIYFQGNSAPDKSGLPSDRFSAERTGGSVSTLTIQRTQQEDSAVYLCASSEDLGGSYEQYFGPGTRLTVT.

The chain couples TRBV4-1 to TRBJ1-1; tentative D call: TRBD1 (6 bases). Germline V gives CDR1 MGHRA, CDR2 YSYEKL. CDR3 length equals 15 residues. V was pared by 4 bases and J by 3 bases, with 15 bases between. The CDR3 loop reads CASSPWTVRDTEAFF. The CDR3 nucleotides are TGCGCCAGCAGCCCTTGGACAGTTAGGGACACTGAAGCTTTCTTT.

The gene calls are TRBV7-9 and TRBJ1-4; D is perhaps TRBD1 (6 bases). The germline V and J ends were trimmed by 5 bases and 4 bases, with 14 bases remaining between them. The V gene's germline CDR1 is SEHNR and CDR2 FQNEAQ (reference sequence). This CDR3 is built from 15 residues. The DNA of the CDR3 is TGTGCCAGCAGCCCCGAGGGGACACTTAATGAAAAACTGTTTTTT. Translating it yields CASSPEGTLNEKLFF.

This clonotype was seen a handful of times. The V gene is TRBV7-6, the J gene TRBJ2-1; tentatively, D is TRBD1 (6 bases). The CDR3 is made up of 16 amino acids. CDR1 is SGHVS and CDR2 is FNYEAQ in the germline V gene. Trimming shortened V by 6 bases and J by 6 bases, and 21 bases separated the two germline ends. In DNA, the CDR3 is TGTGCCAGCAGACCCCTAAAGGGGAAGGGGGTCAATGAGCAGTTCTTC. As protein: CASRPLKGKGVNEQFF.

CDR3 sequence: CASSSISRISYEQYF. The CDR3 DNA reads TGTGCCAGCAGTTCGATCAGTCGAATATCCTACGAGCAGTACTTC. The chain uses TRBV28 and TRBJ2-7; D gene uncertain. This CDR3 region has 15 residues. Trimming took off 4 bases at V and 1 base at J, with 14 bases between the two ends. Germline V gene data show CDR1 as MDHEN and CDR2 as SYDVKM.

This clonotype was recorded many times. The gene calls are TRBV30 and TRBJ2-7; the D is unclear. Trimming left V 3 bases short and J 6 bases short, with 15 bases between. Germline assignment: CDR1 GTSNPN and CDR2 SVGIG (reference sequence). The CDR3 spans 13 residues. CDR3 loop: CAWRSGIPGEQYF. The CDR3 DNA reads TGTGCCTGGAGATCCGGCATCCCGGGCGAGCAGTACTTC.

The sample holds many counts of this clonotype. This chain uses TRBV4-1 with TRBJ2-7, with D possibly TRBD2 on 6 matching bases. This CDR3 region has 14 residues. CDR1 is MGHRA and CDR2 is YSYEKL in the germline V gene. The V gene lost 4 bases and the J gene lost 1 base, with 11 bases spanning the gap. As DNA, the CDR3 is TGCGCCAGCAGCCCGGGACTCCCTTCCTACGAGCAGTACTTC. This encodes CASSPGLPSYEQYF.

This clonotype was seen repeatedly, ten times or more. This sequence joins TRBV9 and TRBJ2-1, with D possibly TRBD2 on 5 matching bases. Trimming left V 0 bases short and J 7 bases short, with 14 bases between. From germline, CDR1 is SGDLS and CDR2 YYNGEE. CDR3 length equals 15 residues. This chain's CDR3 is CASSVGGQVVNEQFF. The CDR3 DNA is TGTGCCAGCAGCGTAGGAGGGCAGGTGGTAAATGAGCAGTTCTTC.

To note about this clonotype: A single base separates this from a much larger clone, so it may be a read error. In DNA, the CDR3 is TGTGCCAGCAGCCTCTACAGGGCCTACGAGCAGTACTTC. Its translation is CASSLYRAYEQYF. V gene TRBV11-2 combines with J gene TRBJ2-7, with D maybe TRBD1 (6 bases). The ends were cut back, 5 bases at V and 2 bases at J, with 10 bases in the middle. CDR3 length: 13 residues. In germline, CDR1 is SGHAT, CDR2 FQNNGV. The full variable domain, rest sourced from reference TRBV11-2 and TRBJ2-7, is EAGVAQSPRYKIIEKRQSVAFWCNPISGHATLYWYQQILGQGPKLLIQFQNNGVVDDSQLPKDRFSAERLKGVDSTLKIQPAKLEDSAVYLCASSLYRAYEQYFGPGTRLTVT.

The CDR3 nucleotides are TGTGCCAGCAGTTACGGCGGTCAGGGGGTGATCGGTTCACCCCTCCACTTT. It codes for CASSYGGQGVIGSPLHF. The gene calls are TRBV6-6 and TRBJ1-6; 7 positions agree with TRBD1. V shed 2 bases and J 9 bases; nucleotides not matched to a gene: 13. CDR3 length: 17 amino acids. Germline V gene sequence: CDR1 MNHNY, CDR2 SVGAGI (reference sequence).

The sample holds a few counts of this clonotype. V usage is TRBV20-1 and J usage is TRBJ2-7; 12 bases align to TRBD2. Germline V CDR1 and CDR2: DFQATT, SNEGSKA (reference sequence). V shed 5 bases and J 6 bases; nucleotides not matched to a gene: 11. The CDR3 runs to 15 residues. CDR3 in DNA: TGCAGTGCTCGCCTACCCGGGACTAGCGGGCTCGAGCAGTACTTC. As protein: CSARLPGTSGLEQYF.

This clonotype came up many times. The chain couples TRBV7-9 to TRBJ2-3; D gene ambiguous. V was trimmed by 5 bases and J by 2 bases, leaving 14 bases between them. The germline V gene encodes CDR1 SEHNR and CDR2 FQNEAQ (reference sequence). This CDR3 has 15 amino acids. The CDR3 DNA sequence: TGTGCCAGCAGCCCCCCGTTACCCTACACAGATACGCAGTATTTT. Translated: CASSPPLPYTDTQYF.

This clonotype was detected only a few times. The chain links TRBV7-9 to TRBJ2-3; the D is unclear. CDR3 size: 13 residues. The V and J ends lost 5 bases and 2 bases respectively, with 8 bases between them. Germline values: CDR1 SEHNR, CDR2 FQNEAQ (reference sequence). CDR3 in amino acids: CASSVGFTDTQYF. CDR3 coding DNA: TGTGCCAGCAGCGTCGGATTCACAGATACGCAGTATTTT.

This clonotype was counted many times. The CDR3 is CASSYSDRGKYSNQPQHF. The CDR3 nucleotides read TGTGCCAGCAGTTACTCGGACAGGGGAAAATATAGCAATCAGCCCCAGCATTTT. The V and J genes are TRBV6-6 and TRBJ1-5, with 9 positions matching TRBD1. Germline CDR1 reads MNHNY; CDR2 reads SVGAGI (reference sequence). V lost 0 bases, J lost 0 bases, and 6 bases stayed unmatched. This CDR3 spans 18 amino acids.

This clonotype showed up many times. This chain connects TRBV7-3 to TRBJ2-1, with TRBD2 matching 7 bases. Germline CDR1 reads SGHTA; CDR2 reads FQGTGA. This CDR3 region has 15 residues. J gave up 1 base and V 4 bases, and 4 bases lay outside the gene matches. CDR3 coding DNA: TGTGCCAGCAGCTCTGGAGCGGGGTCCTACAATGAGCAGTTCTTC. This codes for CASSSGAGSYNEQFF. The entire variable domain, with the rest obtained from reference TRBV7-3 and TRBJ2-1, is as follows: GAGVSQTPSNKVTEKGKYVELRCDPISGHTALYWYRQSLGQGPEFLIYFQGTGAADDSGLPNDRFFAVRPEGSVSTLKIQRTERGDSAVYLCASSSGAGSYNEQFFGPGTRLTVL.

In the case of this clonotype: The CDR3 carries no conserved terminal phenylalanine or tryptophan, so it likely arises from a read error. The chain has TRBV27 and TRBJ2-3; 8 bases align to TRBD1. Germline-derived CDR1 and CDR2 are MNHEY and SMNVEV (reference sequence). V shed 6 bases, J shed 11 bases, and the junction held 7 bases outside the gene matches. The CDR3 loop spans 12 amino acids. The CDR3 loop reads CASRSTGGGQYS. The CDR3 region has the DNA TGTGCCAGCAGATCAACAGGGGGAGGGCAGTATTCT.